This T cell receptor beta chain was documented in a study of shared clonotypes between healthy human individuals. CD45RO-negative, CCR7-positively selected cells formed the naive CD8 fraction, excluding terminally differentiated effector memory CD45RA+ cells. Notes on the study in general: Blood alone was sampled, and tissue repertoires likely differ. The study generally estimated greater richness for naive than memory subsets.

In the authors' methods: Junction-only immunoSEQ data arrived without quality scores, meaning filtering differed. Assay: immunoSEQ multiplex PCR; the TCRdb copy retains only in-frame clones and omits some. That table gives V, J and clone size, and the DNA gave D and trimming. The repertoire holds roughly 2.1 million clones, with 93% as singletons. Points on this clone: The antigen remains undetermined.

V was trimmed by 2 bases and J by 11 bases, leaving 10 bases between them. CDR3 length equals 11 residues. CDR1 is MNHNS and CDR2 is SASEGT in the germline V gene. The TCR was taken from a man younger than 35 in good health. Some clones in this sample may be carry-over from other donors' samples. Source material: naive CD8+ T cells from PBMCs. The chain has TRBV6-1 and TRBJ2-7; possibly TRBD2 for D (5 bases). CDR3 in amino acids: CASSERASKYF. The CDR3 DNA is TGTGCCAGCAGTGAACGGGCTAGCAAGTACTTC.